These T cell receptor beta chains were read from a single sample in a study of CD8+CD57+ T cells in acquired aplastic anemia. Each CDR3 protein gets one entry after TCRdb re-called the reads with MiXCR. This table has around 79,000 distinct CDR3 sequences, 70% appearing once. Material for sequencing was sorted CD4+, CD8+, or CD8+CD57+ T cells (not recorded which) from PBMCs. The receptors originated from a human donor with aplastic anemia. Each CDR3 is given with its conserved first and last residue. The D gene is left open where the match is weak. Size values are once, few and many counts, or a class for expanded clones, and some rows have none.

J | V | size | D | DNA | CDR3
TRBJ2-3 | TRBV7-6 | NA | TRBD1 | TGTGCCAGCAGTTTAGGTGCAGGGGGCTCCACAGATACGCAGTATTTT | CASSLGAGGSTDTQYF
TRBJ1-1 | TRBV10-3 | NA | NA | TGTGCCACCGGGGTCCGCGAGGGCACTGAAGCTTTCTTT | CATGVREGTEAFF
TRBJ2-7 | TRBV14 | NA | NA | TGTGCCAGCAGCCAAGGGGCGGGGCCGAGCTACGAGCAGTACTTC | CASSQGAGPSYEQYF
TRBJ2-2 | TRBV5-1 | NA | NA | TGCGCCAGCAGCCCCCGACAGGAGGAATGGCGCACCGGGGAGCTGTTTTTT | CASSPRQEEWRTGELFF
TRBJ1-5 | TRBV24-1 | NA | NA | TGTACGAACCATAGTCAGGGTTCGAATCAGCCCCAGCATTTT | CTNHSQGSNQPQHF
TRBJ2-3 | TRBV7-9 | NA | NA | TGTGCCAGCGGGGGCTCGGGCACAGATACGCAGTATTTT | CASGGSGTDTQYF
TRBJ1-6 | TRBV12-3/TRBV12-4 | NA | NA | TGTGCCAGCAGTATGGTAGGCTCCTATAATTCACCCCTCCACTTT | CASSMVGSYNSPLHF
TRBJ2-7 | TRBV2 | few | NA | TGTGCCAGCAGTGAAGGACAGCCCCTCTCCTACGAGCAGTACTTC | CASSEGQPLSYEQYF
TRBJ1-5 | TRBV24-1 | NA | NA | TGTGCCACCAGTAAAGTGGGGGAGAATCAGCCCCAGCATTTT | CATSKVGENQPQHF
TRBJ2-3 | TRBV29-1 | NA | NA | TGCAGCGTTGGTAGCACAGATACGCAGTATTTT | CSVGSTDTQYF
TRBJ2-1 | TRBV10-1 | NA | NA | TGCGCCAGCAGTGAGGCTCAGTACAATGAGCAGTTCTTC | CASSEAQYNEQFF
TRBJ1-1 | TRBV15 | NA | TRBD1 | TGTGCCACCAGCAGCAGACCCGGGACAGCTTATGAAGCTTTCTTT | CATSSRPGTAYEAFF
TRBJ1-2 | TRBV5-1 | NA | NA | TGCGCCAGCAGCATACGCCAGGGTGCCTATGGCTACACCTTC | CASSIRQGAYGYTF
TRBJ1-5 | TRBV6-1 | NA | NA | TGTGCCAGCAGCCCACTGTCCGGGGATAGCAATCAGCCCCAGCATTTT | CASSPLSGDSNQPQHF
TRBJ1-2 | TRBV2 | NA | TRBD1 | TGTGCCAGCAGCGAAGACAGGGCATATGGCTACACCTTC | CASSEDRAYGYTF
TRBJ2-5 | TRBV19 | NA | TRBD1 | TGTGCCAGTAGTATTCGACAGGGGAGGGAGACCCAGTACTTC | CASSIRQGRETQYF
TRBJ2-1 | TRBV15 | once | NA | TGTGCCACCAGCAGAGATGACTACCACTTTTCGGCGATTGGGTACAATGAGCAGTTCTTC | CATSRDDYHFSAIGYNEQFF
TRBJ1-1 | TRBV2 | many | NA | TGTGCCAGCAAGATTATGAACACTGAAGCTTTCTTT | CASKIMNTEAFF
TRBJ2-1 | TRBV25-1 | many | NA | TGTGCCAGCAGTAGACAAGGGAACTACAATGAGCAGTTCTTC | CASSRQGNYNEQFF
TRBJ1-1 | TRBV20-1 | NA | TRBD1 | TGCAGTGCAACGAAGGGACAGGCGAACACTGAAGCTTTCTTT | CSATKGQANTEAFF
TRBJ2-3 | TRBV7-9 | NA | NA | TGTGCCAGCAGCTTAGAACAGGATAGCTTGACGCAGTATTTT | CASSLEQDSLTQYF
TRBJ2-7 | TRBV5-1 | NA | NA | TGCGCCAGCAGCTCGGTACAGGGACTCGGCGAGCAGTACTTC | CASSSVQGLGEQYF
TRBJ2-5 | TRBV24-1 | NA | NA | TGTGCCACCAGCTCCGGGACGGAGATCCAAGAGACCCAGTACTTC | CATSSGTEIQETQYF
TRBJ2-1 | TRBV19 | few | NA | TGTGCCAGTAGTATGGGCAGGGAGTCCTACAATGAGCAGTTCTTC | CASSMGRESYNEQFF
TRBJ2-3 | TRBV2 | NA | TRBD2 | TGTGCCAGCAGCCAAGGACTAGCGGGGGGTAGCACAGATACGCAGTATTTT | CASSQGLAGGSTDTQYF
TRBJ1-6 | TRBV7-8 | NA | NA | TGTGCCAGCAACCCTCGTGGCGGCTATTCACCCCTCCACTTT | CASNPRGGYSPLHF
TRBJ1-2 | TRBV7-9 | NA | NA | TGTGCCAGCAGCCGCCCGACAACGGAGGGCTACACCTTC | CASSRPTTEGYTF
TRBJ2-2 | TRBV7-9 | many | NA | TGTGCCAGCAGCCACAGGCCGACGAACACCGGGGAGCTGTTTTTT | CASSHRPTNTGELFF
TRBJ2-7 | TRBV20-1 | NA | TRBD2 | TGCAGTGCTAGCTTCGGGACTAGCATTTACGAGCAGTACTTC | CSASFGTSIYEQYF
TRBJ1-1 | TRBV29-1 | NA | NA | TGCAGCGTCCCTCCCGAGGGGACGAGGAACACTGAAGCTTTCTTT | CSVPPEGTRNTEAFF
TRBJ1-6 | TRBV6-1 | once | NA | TGTGCCAGCGTCGAGAGGCCTGGGACACCCCTCCACTTT | CASVERPGTPLHF
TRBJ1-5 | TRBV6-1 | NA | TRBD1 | TGTGCCAGCAGTCCATCCGCAGGGGGAGTCAGGAGCAATCAGCCCCAGCATTTT | CASSPSAGGVRSNQPQHF
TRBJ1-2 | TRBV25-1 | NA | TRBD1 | TGTGCCAGCAGCGCCTGGGGACAGAACTATGGCTACACCTTC | CASSAWGQNYGYTF
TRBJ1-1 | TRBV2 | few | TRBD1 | TGTGCCAGCATGGCGGACAGGGGAAACACTGAAGCTTTCTTT | CASMADRGNTEAFF
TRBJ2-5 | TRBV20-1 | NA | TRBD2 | TGCAGTGCTAGGAATCCAGCGGGAGTTGGGGAGACCCAGTACTTC | CSARNPAGVGETQYF
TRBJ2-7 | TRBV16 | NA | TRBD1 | TGTGCCAGCAGCCGCCGAACCGGGACAGGGCCCTACGAGCAGTACTTC | CASSRRTGTGPYEQYF
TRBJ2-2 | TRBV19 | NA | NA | TGTGCCAGTATTGACACCGGGGAGCTGTTTTTT | CASIDTGELFF
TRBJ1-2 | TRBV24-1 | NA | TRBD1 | TGTGCCACCAGCCAGGGGGATGGCTACACCTTC | CATSQGDGYTF
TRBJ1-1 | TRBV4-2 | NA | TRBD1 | TGTGCCAGCAGCACAGGACAGGGGCGCTTACCGAACACTGAAGCTTTCTTT | CASSTGQGRLPNTEAFF
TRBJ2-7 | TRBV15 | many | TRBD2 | TGTGCCACCAGCAGAGATAGGCCGGGGGGGTACTACGAGCAGTACTTC | CATSRDRPGGYYEQYF
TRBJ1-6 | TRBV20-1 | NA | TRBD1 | TGCAGTGCCTCCGTGGGGGGACAGGGGGCCGGATCACCCCTCCACTTT | CSASVGGQGAGSPLHF
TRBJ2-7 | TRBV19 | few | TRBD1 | TGTGCCAGTAGTATTGGACAGGCTAACGAGCAGTACTTC | CASSIGQANEQYF
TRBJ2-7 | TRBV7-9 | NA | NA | TGTGCCAGCAGCTTAGACTCAGATTCCTACGAGCAGTACTTC | CASSLDSDSYEQYF
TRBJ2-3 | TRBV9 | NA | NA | TGTGCCAGCAGAGGCCGTAGCACAGATACGCAGTATTTT | CASRGRSTDTQYF
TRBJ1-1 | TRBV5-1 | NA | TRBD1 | TGCGCCAGCAGCACGACAGGGCTCGGCACTGAAGCTTTCTTT | CASSTTGLGTEAFF
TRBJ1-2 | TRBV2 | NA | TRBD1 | TGTGCCAGCAGGGGGGGACAGGGTAGTGGCTACACCTTC | CASRGGQGSGYTF
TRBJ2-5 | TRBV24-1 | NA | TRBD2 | TGTGCCACCAGTGACCGATCCCTGATAGCGGGGGGGATCGAGACCCAGTACTTC | CATSDRSLIAGGIETQYF
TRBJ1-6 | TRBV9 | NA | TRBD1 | TGTGCCAGCAGCGTAGGACCAGGGGGAAATTCACCCCTCCACTTT | CASSVGPGGNSPLHF
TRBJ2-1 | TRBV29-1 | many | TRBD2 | TGCAGCGTAGCGGCCGGGACTAGCGGGAGAAGTCCCTACAATGAGCAGTTCTTC | CSVAAGTSGRSPYNEQFF
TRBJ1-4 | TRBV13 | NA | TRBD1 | TGTGCCAGCAGCTTAGGTGACAGGGAAAATGAAAAACTGTTTTTT | CASSLGDRENEKLFF
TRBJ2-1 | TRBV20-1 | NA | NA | TGCAGTGCGCCAAAATTCGGATCTCTCTCCTACAATGAGCAGTTCTTC | CSAPKFGSLSYNEQFF
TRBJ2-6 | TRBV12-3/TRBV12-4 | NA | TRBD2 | TGTGCCAGCAGCTGGACTAGCGGGAGGTCCGGGGCCAACGTCCTGACTTTC | CASSWTSGRSGANVLTF
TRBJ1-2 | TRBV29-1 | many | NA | TGCAGCGTTGGTGGAAAGGTAGAGGGCTACACCTTC | CSVGGKVEGYTF
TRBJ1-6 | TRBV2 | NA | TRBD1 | TGTGCCAGCAGGGGCGGGACAGTGGGTTCACCCCTCCACTTT | CASRGGTVGSPLHF
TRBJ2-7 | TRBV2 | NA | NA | TGTGCCAGCAGTGAGAGGGGACGATCCTACGAGCAGTACTTC | CASSERGRSYEQYF
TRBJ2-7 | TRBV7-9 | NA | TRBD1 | TGTGCCAGCAGGTACAGGGGGCGCGAAGAGCAGTACTTC | CASRYRGREEQYF
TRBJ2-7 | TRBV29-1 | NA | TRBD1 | TGCAGCGTTAAGGGACAGGGAATCCACGAGCAGTACTTC | CSVKGQGIHEQYF
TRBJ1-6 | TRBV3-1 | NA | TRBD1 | TGTGCCAGCAGCCAAATCTCAGGGGGCGGTTCACCCCTCCACTTT | CASSQISGGGSPLHF
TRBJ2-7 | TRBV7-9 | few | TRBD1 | TGTGCCACTGACAGGGGCTACGAGCAGTACTTC | CATDRGYEQYF
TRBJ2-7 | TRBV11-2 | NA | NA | TGTGCCAGCAGCTTAGAGGCAGGGAGTATCCACGAGCAGTACTTC | CASSLEAGSIHEQYF